A selection of T cell receptor beta chains follows, all from one sample in a study of cytomegalovirus exposure and HLA in healthy donors. The assay was immunoSEQ multiplex PCR, and TCRdb's table has in-frame clones only and misses some. The sample records around 140,000 clones, over 75% being singletons. Sequencing was done on a sample of PBMCs. Receptors originate from a male donor in good health and CMV-seropositive. Both conserved end residues are part of each CDR3. Fields, in order: D gene, V gene, J gene, clone size, CDR3 protein, CDR3 DNA. The D gene is left open where the match is weak. Rows give clone size only sometimes, using once, few, many, or a class for an expanded clone.

TRBD1,TRBV7-9,TRBJ1-2,NA,CASSLGTGGGYTF,TGTGCCAGCAGCTTAGGGACAGGGGGAGGCTACACCTTC
TRBD1,TRBV6-1,TRBJ2-7,NA,CASSRDRVYEQYF,TGTGCCAGCAGCCGGGACAGGGTCTACGAGCAGTACTTC
TRBD1,TRBV5-1,TRBJ1-5,NA,CASSLDPQGAQPQHF,TGCGCCAGCAGCTTGGACCCTCAGGGGGCTCAGCCCCAGCATTTT
NA,TRBV12-2,TRBJ2-5,once,CASRLAIRRASGIQETQYF,TGTGCAAGTCGCTTAGCTATAAGAAGGGCTAGCGGGATACAAGAGACCCAGTACTTC
NA,TRBV6-5,TRBJ1-2,NA,CASRLLGPNYGYTF,TGTGCCAGCAGATTGTTGGGGCCTAACTATGGCTACACCTTC
NA,TRBV13,TRBJ2-7,few,CASSLVDVGRIGEQYF,TGTGCCAGCAGCTTAGTGGATGTGGGGCGCATCGGCGAGCAGTACTTC
NA,TRBV14,TRBJ1-1,NA,CASSQLLRGTEAFF,TGTGCCAGCAGCCAACTACTCAGGGGCACTGAAGCTTTCTTT
NA,TRBV6-5,TRBJ2-5,NA,CASSLGRGETQYF,TGTGCCAGCAGTTTGGGCCGGGGAGAGACCCAGTACTTC
TRBD2,TRBV15,TRBJ2-5,NA,CATSTGLEQETQYF,TGTGCCACCAGCACGGGACTAGAGCAAGAGACCCAGTACTTC
NA,TRBV28,TRBJ1-1,NA,CASRPPGANTEAFF,TGTGCCAGCAGGCCTCCGGGTGCTAACACTGAAGCTTTCTTT
NA,TRBV6-6,TRBJ2-5,NA,CASTRREQETQYF,TGTGCCAGCACCCGCAGGGAACAAGAGACCCAGTACTTC
TRBD2,TRBV27,TRBJ2-1,NA,CASSYGLAGSYNEQFF,TGTGCCAGCAGCTATGGACTAGCGGGTTCCTACAATGAGCAGTTCTTC
TRBD1,TRBV5-8,TRBJ2-5,NA,CASSAGTGGLQETQYF,TGTGCCAGCAGCGCCGGGACAGGGGGTCTCCAAGAGACCCAGTACTTC
TRBD2,TRBV2,TRBJ2-7,NA,CASSAGLAGSAYEQYF,TGTGCCAGCAGTGCAGGACTAGCGGGGTCCGCCTACGAGCAGTACTTC
NA,TRBV5-5,TRBJ2-1,NA,CASSTMTGYNEQFF,TGTGCCAGCAGCACTATGACAGGTTACAATGAGCAGTTCTTC
TRBD2,TRBV6-1,TRBJ2-1,NA,CASGPHSGFYNEQFF,TGTGCCAGTGGCCCCCATAGCGGGTTCTACAATGAGCAGTTCTTC
NA,TRBV5-1,TRBJ2-3,NA,CASSLRVTDTQYF,TGCGCCAGCAGCTTGAGAGTCACAGATACGCAGTATTTT
NA,TRBV5-6,TRBJ1-6,NA,CASSLGWREDSPLHF,TGTGCCAGCAGCTTGGGGTGGCGGGAAGACTCACCCCTCCACTTT
TRBD2,TRBV10-3,TRBJ2-3,NA,CAISEKRASGGAGDTQYF,TGTGCCATCAGTGAGAAAAGGGCTAGCGGGGGGGCGGGAGATACGCAGTATTTT
TRBD2,TRBV5-1,TRBJ2-7,NA,CASSSTAGGLSYEQYF,TGCGCCAGCAGCTCGACAGCGGGAGGCCTATCGTACGAGCAGTACTTC
TRBD2,TRBV5-4,TRBJ2-1,NA,CASSSQREGGYNEQFF,TGTGCCAGCAGCTCTCAGCGGGAGGGCGGTTACAATGAGCAGTTCTTC
NA,TRBV5-1,TRBJ2-5,NA,CASSLAGRDQETQYF,TGCGCCAGCAGCTTGGCCGGCAGGGACCAAGAGACCCAGTACTTC
NA,TRBV6-5,TRBJ2-1,NA,CASSYSWPGGLNEQFF,TGTGCCAGCAGTTACTCTTGGCCAGGGGGGTTAAATGAGCAGTTCTTC
NA,TRBV5-6,TRBJ1-1,NA,CASSPRGQGSPEAFF,TGTGCCAGCAGCCCCCGCGGGCAGGGGAGCCCTGAAGCTTTCTTT
NA,TRBV28,TRBJ2-3,NA,CATIAGGYTDTQYF,TGTGCCACCATTGCTGGCGGATACACAGATACGCAGTATTTT
TRBD1,TRBV27,TRBJ1-2,NA,CASRGTEGWRGYTF,TGTGCCAGCAGGGGGACAGAGGGGTGGAGGGGCTACACCTTC
TRBD1,TRBV10-3,TRBJ1-2,few,CAISASETGGRANYGYTF,TGTGCCATCAGTGCCAGTGAGACAGGGGGAAGGGCCAACTATGGCTACACCTTC
TRBD1,TRBV28,TRBJ1-1,NA,CASSGAGGYFEAFF,TGTGCCAGCAGCGGGGCAGGGGGCTATTTTGAAGCTTTCTTT